What follows is one T cell receptor beta chain and its context. Its antigen is still unknown. The library targeted TCRbeta and was prepared with unique molecular identifiers. TCRdb fed the PCR reads into MiXCR, producing one record per CDR3 protein. The sample shows hundreds of thousands of distinct CDR3 sequences, about 15% of them seen only once. The data stem from a study of T-cell reconstitution after alpha-beta-depleted transplantation in children. Trimming removed 4 bases at V and 4 bases at J, with 19 bases between. The CDR3 has 16 amino acids. Germline assignment: CDR1 LGHDT and CDR2 YNNKEL (reference sequence). Whole-study results and caveats: Two months or so post-transplant, alpha-beta T cells reportedly derived from several hundred expanded graft clones. The origin of high day-60 TCRbeta diversity in some patients lay in surviving recipient T cells and thymic progenitors.

Sequencing was performed on PBMCs, mostly from graft donor cells, taken 360 days after TCRalphabeta/CD19-depleted stem cell transplant. This receptor was obtained from a male patient between 5 and 17 years old who had a stem cell transplant for acute lymphoblastic leukemia, so the T cells may come from the graft donor. The chain employs TRBV3-1 and TRBJ1-2; the D gene is possibly TRBD1 (5 bases). The DNA of the CDR3 is TGTGCCAGCAGCCCCCGGCGGCCGGGGGAGATCTATGGCTACACCTTC. Amino acid sequence: CASSPRRPGEIYGYTF.